This TCR beta chain is from a study of cytomegalovirus exposure and HLA in healthy donors. The study ran its PCR with 60 Vbeta and 13 Jbeta primers. Assay: immunoSEQ multiplex PCR; the TCRdb copy retains only in-frame clones and omits some. The sample includes approximately 100,000 clones, 75% of them seen just once. The CDR3 has 16 amino acids. Germline V gene sequence: CDR1 LGHNA, CDR2 YNFKEQ. V shed 2 bases, J shed 2 bases, and the junction held 6 bases outside the gene matches. The chain joins TRBV4-2 to TRBJ2-3; 8 bases line up with TRBD2. The sequencing input was PBMCs. The receptor was isolated from a man in his forties or fifties in good health and CMV-seronegative. CDR3 residues: CASSQHSGGDTDTQYF. CDR3 DNA: TGTGCCAGCAGCCAACATTCGGGGGGGGACACAGATACGCAGTATTTT.